What follows is one T cell receptor (beta chain) and its context. Its antigen is undetermined. The repertoire was sequenced with immunoSEQ multiplex PCR; TCRdb's copy has only in-frame clones and lacks some. This sample carries 13,000 or so clones, 82% of them seen once, and the ten largest clones take 3.5% to 5%. All patients relapsed after autologous stem cell transplantation, and brentuximab vedotin exposure varied. This sample was included in a study of PD-1 blockade in classical Hodgkin lymphoma. Notes on the study in general: With CD4+ cells, TCR diversity rose significantly by C4D1, but not with CD8+ cells. Baseline diversity in complete responders resembled that of newly diagnosed patients. Newly diagnosed patients had baseline TCR diversity that was reportedly lower than that of healthy donors.

V lost 5 bases to trimming and J lost 6 bases; unmatched junction nucleotides: 2. Germline CDR1 SGHTA, CDR2 FQGNSA. The CDR3 contains 15 residues. This TCR was recovered from a human donor with classical Hodgkin lymphoma. The chain recombines TRBV7-2 with TRBJ2-1; 15 positions agree with TRBD2. This specimen was peripheral blood mononuclear cells (PBMCs), taken at baseline. CDR3 protein: CASSRTSGGVNEQFF. Written as DNA, the CDR3 is TGTGCCAGCAGCCGGACTAGCGGGGGGGTCAATGAGCAGTTCTTC. Full variable domain (remainder filled in from reference TRBV7-2 and TRBJ2-1): GAGVSQSPSNKVTEKGKDVELRCDPISGHTALYWYRQSLGQGLEFLIYFQGNSAPDKSGLPSDRFSAERTGGSVSTLTIQRTQQEDSAVYLCASSRTSGGVNEQFFGPGTRLTVL.